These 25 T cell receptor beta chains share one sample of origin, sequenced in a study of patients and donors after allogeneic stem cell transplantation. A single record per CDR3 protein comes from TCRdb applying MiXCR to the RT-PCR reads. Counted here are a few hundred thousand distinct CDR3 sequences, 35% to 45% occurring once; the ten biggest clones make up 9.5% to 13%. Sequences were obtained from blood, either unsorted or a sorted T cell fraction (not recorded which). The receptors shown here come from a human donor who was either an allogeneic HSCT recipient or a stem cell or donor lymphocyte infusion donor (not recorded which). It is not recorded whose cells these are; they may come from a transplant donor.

The CDR3 DNA sequence: TGCAGTGCGCGGGCCAGCGGGGGGTTTACCGGGGAGCTGTTTTTT. It yields the protein CSARASGGFTGELFF. The rearrangement links TRBV20-1 to TRBJ2-2; 9 bases fit TRBD2. The V segment lost 6 bases and the J segment 5 bases; nucleotides outside the gene matches: 10. The CDR3 totals 15 residues. Per germline, CDR1 DFQATT and CDR2 SNEGSKA (reference sequence).

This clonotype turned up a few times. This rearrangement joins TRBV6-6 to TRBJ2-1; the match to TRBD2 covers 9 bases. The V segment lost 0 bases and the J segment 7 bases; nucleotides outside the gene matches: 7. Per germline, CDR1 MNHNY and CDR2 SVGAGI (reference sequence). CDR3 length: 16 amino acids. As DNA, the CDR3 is TGTGCCAGCAGTTACTCGTCGGGCGGGGGGGCAAATGAGCAGTTCTTC. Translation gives CASSYSSGGGANEQFF.

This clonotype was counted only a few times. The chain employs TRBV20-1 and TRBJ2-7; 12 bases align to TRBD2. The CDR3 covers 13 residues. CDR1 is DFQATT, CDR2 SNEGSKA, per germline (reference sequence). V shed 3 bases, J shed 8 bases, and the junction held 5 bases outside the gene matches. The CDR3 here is CSARLAGGPKQYF. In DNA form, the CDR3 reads TGCAGTGCTAGGCTAGCGGGGGGGCCTAAGCAGTACTTC.

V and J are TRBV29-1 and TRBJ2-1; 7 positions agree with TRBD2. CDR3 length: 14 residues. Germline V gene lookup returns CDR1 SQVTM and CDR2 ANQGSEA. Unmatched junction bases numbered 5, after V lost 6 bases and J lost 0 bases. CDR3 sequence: CSVLAQNSYNEQFF. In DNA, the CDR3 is TGCAGCGTACTAGCGCAAAACTCCTACAATGAGCAGTTCTTC.

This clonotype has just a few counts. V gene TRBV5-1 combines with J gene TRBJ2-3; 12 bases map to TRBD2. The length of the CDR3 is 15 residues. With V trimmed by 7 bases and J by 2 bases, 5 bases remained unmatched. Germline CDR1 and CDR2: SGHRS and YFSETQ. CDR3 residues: CASGGLAGLTDTQYF. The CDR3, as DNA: TGCGCCAGCGGTGGACTAGCGGGACTCACAGATACGCAGTATTTT.

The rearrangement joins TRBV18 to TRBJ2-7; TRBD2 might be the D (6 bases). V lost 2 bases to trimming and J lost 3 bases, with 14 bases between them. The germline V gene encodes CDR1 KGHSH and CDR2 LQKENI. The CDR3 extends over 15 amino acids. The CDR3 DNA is TGTGCCAGCTCACCAAAATTTGGGGGAGGCTACGAGCAGTACTTC. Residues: CASSPKFGGGYEQYF.

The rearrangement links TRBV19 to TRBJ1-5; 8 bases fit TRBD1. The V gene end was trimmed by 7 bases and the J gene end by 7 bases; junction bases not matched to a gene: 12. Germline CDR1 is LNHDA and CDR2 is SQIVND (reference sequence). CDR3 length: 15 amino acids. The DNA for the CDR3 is TGTGCCAGTACCGCCGTAGGACAGGGAACCCAGCCCCAGCATTTT. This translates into CASTAVGQGTQPQHF.

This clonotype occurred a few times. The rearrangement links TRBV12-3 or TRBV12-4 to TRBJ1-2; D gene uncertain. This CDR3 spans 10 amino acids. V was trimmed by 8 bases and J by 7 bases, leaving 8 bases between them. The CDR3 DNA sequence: TGTGCCAGCGCCAGTATTGGCTACACCTTC. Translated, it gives CASASIGYTF.

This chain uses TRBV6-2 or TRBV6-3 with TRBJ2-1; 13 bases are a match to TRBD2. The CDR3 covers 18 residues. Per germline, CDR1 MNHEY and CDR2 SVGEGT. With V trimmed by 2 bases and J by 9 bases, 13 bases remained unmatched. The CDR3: CASSYRRPGTSGVAEQFF. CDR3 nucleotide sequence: TGTGCCAGCAGTTACAGGCGACCGGGGACTAGCGGGGTCGCTGAGCAGTTCTTC.

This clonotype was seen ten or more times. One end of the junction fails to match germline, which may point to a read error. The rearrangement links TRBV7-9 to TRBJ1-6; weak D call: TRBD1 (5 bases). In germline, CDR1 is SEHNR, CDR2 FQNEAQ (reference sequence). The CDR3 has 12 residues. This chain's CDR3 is CASSLAEGPLHF. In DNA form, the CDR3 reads TGTGCCAGCAGTTTAGCGGAGGGGCCCCTCCACTTT.

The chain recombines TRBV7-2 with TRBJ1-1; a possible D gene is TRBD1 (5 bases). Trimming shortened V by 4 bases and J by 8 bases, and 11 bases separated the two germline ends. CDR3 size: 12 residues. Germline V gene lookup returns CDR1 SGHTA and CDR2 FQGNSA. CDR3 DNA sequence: TGTGCCAGCAGCTCACGGGGGAGCGAAGCTTTCTTT. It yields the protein CASSSRGSEAFF. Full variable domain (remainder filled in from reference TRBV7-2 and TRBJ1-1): GAGVSQSPSNKVTEKGKDVELRCDPISGHTALYWYRQSLGQGLEFLIYFQGNSAPDKSGLPSDRFSAERTGGSVSTLTIQRTQQEDSAVYLCASSSRGSEAFFGQGTRLTVV.

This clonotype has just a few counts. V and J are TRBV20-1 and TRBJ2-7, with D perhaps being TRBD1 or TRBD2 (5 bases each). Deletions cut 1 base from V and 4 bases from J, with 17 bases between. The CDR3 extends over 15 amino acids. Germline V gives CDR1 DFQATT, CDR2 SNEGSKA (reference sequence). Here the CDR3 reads CSARVPHRGVYEQYF. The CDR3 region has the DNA TGCAGTGCTAGAGTCCCCCATAGAGGGGTGTACGAGCAGTACTTC.

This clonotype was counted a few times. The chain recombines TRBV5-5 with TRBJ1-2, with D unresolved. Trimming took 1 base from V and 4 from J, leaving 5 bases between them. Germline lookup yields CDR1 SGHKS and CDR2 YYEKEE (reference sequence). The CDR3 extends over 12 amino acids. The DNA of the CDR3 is TGTGCCAGCAGCTTGCGTTCCTATGGCTACACCTTC. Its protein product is CASSLRSYGYTF.

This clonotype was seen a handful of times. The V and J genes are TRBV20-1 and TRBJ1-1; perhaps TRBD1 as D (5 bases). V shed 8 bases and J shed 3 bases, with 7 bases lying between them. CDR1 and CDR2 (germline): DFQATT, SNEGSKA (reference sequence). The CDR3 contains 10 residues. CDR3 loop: CSPGYTEAFF. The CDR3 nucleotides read TGCAGTCCAGGGTACACTGAAGCTTTCTTT.

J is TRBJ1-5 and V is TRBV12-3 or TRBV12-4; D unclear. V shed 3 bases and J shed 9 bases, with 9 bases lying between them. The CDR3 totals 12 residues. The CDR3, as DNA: TGTGCCAGCAGTTTTGGACGGCCGCCCCAGCATTTT. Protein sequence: CASSFGRPPQHF.

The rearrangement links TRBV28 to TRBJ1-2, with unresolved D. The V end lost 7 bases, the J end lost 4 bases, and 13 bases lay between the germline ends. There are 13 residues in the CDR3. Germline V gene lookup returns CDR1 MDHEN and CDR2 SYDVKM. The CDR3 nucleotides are TGTGCCAGCAACGCAGGACGGATCTATGGCTACACCTTC. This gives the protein CASNAGRIYGYTF.

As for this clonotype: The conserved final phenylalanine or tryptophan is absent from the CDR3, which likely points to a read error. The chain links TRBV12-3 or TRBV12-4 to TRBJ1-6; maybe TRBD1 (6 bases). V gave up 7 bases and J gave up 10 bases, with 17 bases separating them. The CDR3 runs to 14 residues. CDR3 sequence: CASTVRGNRSPLHL. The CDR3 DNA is TGTGCCAGCACTGTGAGGGGGAATCGGTCACCCCTCCACTTG.

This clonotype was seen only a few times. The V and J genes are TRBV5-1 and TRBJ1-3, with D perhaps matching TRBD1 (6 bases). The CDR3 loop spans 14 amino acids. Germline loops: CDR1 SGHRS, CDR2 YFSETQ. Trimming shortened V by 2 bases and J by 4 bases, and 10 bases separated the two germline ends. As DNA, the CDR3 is TGCGCCAGCAGCTTTCGAGGACAGGGAAACACCATATATTTT. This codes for CASSFRGQGNTIYF.

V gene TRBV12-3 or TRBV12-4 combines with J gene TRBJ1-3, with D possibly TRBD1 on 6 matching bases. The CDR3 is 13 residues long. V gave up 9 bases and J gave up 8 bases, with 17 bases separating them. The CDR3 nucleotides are TGTGCCAGTAGACGGGGGCACGAGTACACCATATATTTT. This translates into CASRRGHEYTIYF.

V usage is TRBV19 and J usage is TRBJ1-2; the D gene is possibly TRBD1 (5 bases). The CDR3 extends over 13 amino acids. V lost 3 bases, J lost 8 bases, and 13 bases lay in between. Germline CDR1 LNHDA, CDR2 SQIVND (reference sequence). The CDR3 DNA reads TGTGCCAGTAGTATCGAGGGGAAGGGCGGCTACACCTTC. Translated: CASSIEGKGGYTF.

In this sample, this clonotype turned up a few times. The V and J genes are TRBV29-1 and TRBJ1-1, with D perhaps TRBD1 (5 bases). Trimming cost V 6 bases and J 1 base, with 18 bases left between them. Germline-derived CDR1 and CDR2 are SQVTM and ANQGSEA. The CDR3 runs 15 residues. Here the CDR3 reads CSVADPGAANTEAFF. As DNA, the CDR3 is TGCAGCGTGGCGGACCCCGGGGCAGCGAACACTGAAGCTTTCTTT.

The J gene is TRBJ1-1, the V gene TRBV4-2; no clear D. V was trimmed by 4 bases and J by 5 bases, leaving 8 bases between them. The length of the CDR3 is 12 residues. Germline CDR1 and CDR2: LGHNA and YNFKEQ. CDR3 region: CASSLRRTEAFF. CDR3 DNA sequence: TGTGCCAGCAGCCTTCGGAGGACTGAAGCTTTCTTT.

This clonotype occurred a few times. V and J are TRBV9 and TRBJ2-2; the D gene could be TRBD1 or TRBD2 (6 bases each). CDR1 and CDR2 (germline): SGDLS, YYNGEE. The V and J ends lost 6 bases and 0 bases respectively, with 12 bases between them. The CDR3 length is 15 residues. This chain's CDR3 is CASTPGASNTGELFF. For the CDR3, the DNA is TGTGCCAGCACACCGGGGGCCTCGAACACCGGGGAGCTGTTTTTT. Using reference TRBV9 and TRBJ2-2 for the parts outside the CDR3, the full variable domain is DSGVTQTPKHLITATGQRVTLRCSPRSGDLSVYWYQQSLDQGLQFLIQYYNGEERAKGNILERFSAQQFPDLHSELNLSSLELGDSALYFCASTPGASNTGELFFGEGSRLTVL.

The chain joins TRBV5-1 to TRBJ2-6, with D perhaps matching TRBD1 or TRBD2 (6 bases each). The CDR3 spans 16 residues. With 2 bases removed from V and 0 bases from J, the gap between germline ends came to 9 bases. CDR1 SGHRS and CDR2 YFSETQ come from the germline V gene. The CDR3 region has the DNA TGCGCCAGCAGCTTTGGAGGGGGCTCTGGGGCCAACGTCCTGACTTTC. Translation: CASSFGGGSGANVLTF.

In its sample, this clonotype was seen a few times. DNA for the CDR3: TGCAGTGCTACGAGACAGGCTGGCTATGGCTACACCTTC. It codes for CSATRQAGYGYTF. The gene calls are TRBV20-1 and TRBJ1-2, with TRBD1 as a possible D gene (6 bases). This CDR3 has 13 amino acids. Deletions cut 4 bases from V and 4 bases from J, with 13 bases between. Germline CDR1 reads DFQATT; CDR2 reads SNEGSKA (reference sequence).